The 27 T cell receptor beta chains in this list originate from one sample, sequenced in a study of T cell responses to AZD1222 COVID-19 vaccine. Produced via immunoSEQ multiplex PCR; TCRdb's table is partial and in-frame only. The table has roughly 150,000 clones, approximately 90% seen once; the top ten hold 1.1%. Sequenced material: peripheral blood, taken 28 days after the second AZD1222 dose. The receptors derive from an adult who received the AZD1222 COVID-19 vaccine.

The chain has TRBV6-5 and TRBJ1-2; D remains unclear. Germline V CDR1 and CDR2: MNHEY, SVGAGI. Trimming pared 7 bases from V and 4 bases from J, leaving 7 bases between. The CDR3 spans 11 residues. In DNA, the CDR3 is TGTGCCAGCACGGTCTTCTATGGCTACACCTTC. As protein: CASTVFYGYTF.

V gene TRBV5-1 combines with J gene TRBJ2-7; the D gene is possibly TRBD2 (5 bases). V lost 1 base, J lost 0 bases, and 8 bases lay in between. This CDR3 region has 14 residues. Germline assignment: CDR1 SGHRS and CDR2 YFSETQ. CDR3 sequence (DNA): TGCGCCAGCAGCTTGACGGGATTCTCCTACGAGCAGTACTTC. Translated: CASSLTGFSYEQYF.

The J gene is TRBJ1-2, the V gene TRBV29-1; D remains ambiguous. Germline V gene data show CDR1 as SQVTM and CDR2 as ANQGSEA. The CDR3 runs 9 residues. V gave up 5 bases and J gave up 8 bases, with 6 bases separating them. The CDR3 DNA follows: TGCAGCGTTCTGGAGGGCTACACCTTC. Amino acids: CSVLEGYTF.

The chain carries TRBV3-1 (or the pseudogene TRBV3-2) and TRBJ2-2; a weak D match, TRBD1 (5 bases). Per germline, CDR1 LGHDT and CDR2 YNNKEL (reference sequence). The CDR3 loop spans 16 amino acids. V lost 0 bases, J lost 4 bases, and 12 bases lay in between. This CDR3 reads CASSQEAGYFTGELFF. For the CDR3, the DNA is TGTGCCAGCAGCCAAGAGGCAGGGTATTTCACCGGGGAGCTGTTTTTT.

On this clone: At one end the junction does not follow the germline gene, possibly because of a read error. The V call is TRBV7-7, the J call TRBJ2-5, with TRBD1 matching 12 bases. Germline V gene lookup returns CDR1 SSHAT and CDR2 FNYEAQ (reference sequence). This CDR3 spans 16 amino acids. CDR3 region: CASSLGDRGRGETQYF. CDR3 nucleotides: TGTGCTAGCAGCTTAGGGGACAGGGGGCGAGGAGAGACCCAGTACTTC.

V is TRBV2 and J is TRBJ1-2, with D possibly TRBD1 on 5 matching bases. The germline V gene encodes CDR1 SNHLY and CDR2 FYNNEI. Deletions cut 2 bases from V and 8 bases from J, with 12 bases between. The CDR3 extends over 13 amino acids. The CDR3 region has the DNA TGTGCCAGCAGTGAACGGGGGGTGGGAGGCTACACCTTC. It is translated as CASSERGVGGYTF.

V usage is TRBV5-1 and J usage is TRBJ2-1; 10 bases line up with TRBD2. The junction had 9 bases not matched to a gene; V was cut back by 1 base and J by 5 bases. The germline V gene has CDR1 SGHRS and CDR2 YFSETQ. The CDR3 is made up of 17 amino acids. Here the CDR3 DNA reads TGCGCCAGCAGCTTGCCTAGCGGGGGCCGTTGGAACAATGAGCAGTTCTTC. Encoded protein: CASSLPSGGRWNNEQFF.

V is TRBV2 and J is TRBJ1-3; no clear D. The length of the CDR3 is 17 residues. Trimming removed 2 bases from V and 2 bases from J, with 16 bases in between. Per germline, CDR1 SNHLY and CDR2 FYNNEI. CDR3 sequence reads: CASSEQRLGFAGNTIYF. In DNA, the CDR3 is TGTGCCAGCAGTGAACAAAGGTTAGGATTCGCTGGAAACACCATATATTTT.

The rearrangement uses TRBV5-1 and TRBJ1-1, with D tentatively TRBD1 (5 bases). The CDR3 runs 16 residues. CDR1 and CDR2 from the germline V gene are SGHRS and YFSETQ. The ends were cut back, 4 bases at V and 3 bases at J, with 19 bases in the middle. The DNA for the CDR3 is TGCGCCAGCAGCCTTTTACCCGACAGAGGGGACACTGAAGCTTTCTTT. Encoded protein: CASSLLPDRGDTEAFF.

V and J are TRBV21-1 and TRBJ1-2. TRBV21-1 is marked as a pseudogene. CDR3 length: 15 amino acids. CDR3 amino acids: CASRRTAGIIYGYTF. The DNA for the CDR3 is TGTGCCAGCAGAAGGACAGCGGGCATAATATATGGCTACACCTTC.

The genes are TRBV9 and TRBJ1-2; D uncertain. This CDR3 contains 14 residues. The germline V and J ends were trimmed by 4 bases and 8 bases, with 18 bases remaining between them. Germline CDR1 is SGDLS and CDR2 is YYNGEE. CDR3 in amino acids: CASSPHEAQGGYTF. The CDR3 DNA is TGTGCCAGCAGCCCCCACGAGGCCCAAGGGGGCTACACCTTC. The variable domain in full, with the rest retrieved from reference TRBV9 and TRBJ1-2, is DSGVTQTPKHLITATGQRVTLRCSPRSGDLSVYWYQQSLDQGLQFLIQYYNGEERAKGNILERFSAQQFPDLHSELNLSSLELGDSALYFCASSPHEAQGGYTFGSGTRLTVV.

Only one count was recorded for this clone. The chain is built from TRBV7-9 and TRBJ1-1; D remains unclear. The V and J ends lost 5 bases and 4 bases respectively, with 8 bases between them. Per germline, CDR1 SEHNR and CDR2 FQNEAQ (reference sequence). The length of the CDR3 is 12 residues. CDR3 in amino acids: CASSALGTEAFF. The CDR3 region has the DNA TGTGCCAGCAGCGCCCTCGGCACTGAAGCTTTCTTT. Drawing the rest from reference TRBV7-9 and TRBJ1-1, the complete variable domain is DTGVSQNPRHKITKRGQNVTFRCDPISEHNRLYWYRQTLGQGPEFLTYFQNEAQLEKSRLLSDRFSAERPKGSFSTLEIQRTEQGDSAMYLCASSALGTEAFFGQGTRLTVV.

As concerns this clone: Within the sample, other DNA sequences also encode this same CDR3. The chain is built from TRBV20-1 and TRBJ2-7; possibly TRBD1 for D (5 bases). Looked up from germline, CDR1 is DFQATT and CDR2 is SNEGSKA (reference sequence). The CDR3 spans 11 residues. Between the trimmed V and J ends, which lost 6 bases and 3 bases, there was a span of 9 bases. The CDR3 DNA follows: TGCAGTGCCAGGGAAAGCTACGAGCAGTACTTC. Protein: CSARESYEQYF.

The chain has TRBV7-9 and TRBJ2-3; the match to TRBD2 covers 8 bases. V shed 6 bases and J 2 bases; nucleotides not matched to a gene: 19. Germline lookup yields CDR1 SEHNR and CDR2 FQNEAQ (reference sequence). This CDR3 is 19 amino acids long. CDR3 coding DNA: TGTGCCAGCAGGACCGGCGGGGGGCCCACACTTACCATCACAGATACGCAGTATTTT. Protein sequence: CASRTGGGPTLTITDTQYF.

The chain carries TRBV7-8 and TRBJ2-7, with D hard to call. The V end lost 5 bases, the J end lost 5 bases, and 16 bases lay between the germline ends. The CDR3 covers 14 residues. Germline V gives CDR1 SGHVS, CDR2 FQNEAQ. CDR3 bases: TGTGCCAGCAGCAAGTCGGCATCGGGCCACGAGCAGTACTTC. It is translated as CASSKSASGHEQYF.

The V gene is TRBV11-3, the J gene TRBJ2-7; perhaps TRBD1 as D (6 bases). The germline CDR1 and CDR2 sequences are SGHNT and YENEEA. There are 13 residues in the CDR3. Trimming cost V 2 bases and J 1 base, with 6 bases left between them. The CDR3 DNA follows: TGTGCCAGCAGCTTAAGGGGGTCCTACGAGCAGTACTTC. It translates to CASSLRGSYEQYF.

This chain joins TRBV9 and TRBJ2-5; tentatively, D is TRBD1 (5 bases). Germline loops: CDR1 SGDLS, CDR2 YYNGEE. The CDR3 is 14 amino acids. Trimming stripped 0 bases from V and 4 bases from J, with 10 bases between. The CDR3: CASSVGGRLETQYF. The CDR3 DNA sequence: TGTGCCAGCAGCGTAGGGGGCAGGTTAGAGACCCAGTACTTC.

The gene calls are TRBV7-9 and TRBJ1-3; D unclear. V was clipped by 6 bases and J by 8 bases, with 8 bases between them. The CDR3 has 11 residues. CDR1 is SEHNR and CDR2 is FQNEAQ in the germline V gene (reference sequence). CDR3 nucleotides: TGTGCCAGCAGTCTATATGACACCATATATTTT. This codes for CASSLYDTIYF.

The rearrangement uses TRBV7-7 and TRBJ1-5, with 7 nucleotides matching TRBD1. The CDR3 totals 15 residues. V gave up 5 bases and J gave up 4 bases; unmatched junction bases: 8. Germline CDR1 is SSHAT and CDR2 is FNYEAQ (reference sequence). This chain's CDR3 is CASSRNRGLNQPQHF. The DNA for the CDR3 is TGTGCCAGCAGCAGAAACAGGGGCCTAAATCAGCCCCAGCATTTT.

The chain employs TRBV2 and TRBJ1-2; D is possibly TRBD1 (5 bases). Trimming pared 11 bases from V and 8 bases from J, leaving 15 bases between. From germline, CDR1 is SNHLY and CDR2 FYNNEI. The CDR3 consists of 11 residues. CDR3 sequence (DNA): TGTGCCGGTTTCTCAGGGTTGGGCTACACCTTC. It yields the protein CAGFSGLGYTF. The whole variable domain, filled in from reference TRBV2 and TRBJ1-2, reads EPEVTQTPSHQVTQMGQEVILRCVPISNHLYFYWYRQILGQKVEFLVSFYNNEISEKSEIFDDQFSVERPDGSNFTLKIRSTKLEDSAMYFCAGFSGLGYTFGSGTRLTVV.

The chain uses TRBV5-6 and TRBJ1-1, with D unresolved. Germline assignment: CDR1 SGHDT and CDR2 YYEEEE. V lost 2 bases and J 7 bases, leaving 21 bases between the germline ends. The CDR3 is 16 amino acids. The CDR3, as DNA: TGTGCCAGCAGCTTAAACCAACATATGCTCGGCCGTGAAGCTTTCTTT. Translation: CASSLNQHMLGREAFF. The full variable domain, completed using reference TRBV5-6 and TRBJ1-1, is DAGVTQSPTHLIKTRGQQVTLRCSPKSGHDTVSWYQQALGQGPQFIFQYYEEEERQRGNFPDRFSGHQFPNYSSELNVNALLLGDSALYLCASSLNQHMLGREAFFGQGTRLTVV.

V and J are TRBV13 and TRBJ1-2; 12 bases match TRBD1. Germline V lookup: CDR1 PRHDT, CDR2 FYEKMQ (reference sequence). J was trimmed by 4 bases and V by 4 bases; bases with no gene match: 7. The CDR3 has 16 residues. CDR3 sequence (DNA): TGTGCCAGCAGCTCGGGACAGGGGGCTTGGGTCTATGGCTACACCTTC. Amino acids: CASSSGQGAWVYGYTF.

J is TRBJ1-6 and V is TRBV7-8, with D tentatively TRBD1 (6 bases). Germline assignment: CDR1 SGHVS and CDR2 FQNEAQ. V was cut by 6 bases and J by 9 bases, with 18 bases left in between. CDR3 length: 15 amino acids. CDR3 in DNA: TGTGCCAGCAGAACTATGGACAGTCTTACTTCACCCCTCCACTTT. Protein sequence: CASRTMDSLTSPLHF.

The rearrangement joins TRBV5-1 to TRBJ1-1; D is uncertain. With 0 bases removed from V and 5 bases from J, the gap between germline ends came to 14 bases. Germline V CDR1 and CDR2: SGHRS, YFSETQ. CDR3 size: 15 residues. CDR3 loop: CASSLGSGYSTEAFF. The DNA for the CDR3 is TGCGCCAGCAGCTTGGGCTCGGGGTACAGTACTGAAGCTTTCTTT.

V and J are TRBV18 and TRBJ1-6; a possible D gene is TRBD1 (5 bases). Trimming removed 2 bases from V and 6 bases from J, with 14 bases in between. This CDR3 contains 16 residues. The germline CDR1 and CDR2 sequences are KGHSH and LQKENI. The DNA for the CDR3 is TGTGCCAGCTCACCATCGAGTCGGGACCTTAATTCACCCCTCCACTTT. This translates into CASSPSSRDLNSPLHF.

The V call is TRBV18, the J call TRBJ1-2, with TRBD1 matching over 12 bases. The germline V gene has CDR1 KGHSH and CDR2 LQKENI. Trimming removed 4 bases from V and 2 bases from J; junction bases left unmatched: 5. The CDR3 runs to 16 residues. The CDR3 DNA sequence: TGTGCCAGCTCACGGGGACAGGGGGCAGCAAACTATGGCTACACCTTC. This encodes CASSRGQGAANYGYTF.

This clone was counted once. The CDR3, as DNA: TGTGCCAGCACCCGACTACCAGGGGGAGCCTCAAATTCACCCCTCCACTTT. Residues: CASTRLPGGASNSPLHF. The V call is TRBV5-4, the J call TRBJ1-6, with TRBD1 matching over 7 bases. Germline-derived CDR1 and CDR2 are SGHNT and YYREEE (reference sequence). The CDR3 has 17 residues. Trimming removed 6 bases from V and 7 bases from J; junction bases left unmatched: 16.